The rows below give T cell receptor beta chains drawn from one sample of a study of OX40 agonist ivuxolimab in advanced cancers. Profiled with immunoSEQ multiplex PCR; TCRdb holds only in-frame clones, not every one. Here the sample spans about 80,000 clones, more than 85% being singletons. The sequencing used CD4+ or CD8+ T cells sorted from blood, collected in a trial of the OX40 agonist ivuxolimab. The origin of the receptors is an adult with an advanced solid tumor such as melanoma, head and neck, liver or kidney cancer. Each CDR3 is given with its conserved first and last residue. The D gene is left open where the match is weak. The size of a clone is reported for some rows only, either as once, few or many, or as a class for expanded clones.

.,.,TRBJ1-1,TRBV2,CASTGGVSTEAFF,TGTGCCAGCACGGGAGGGGTCTCCACTGAAGCTTTCTTT
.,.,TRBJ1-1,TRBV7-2,CASSFLITGMNTEAFF,TGTGCCAGCAGCTTCCTTATAACAGGGATGAACACTGAAGCTTTCTTT
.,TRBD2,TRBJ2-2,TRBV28,CASSSGGATGELFF,TGTGCCAGCAGTTCGGGAGGAGCAACCGGGGAGCTGTTTTTT
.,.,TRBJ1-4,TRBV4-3,CASSLRWGPNEKLFF,TGCGCCAGCAGCCTCAGGTGGGGCCCAAATGAAAAACTGTTTTTT
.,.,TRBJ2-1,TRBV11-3,CASSLKGQTYNEQFF,TGTGCCAGCAGCTTGAAAGGGCAAACATACAATGAGCAGTTCTTC
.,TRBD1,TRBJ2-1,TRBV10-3,CAISEVWGQGPNEQFF,TGTGCCATCAGTGAGGTGTGGGGACAGGGCCCCAATGAGCAGTTCTTC
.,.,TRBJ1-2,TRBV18,CASAEVLGYGYTF,TGTGCCAGCGCTGAAGTCTTGGGCTATGGCTACACCTTC
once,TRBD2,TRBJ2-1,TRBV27,CASSLTGLAGGSEQFF,TGTGCCAGCAGTTTAACGGGACTAGCGGGGGGAAGTGAGCAGTTCTTC
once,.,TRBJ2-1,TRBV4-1,CASSQESPSYNEQFF,TGCGCCAGCAGCCAAGAGAGCCCCTCCTACAATGAGCAGTTCTTC
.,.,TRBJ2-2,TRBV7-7,CASSLGPRGQTGELFF,TGTGCTAGCAGCTTAGGCCCTCGCGGTCAAACCGGGGAGCTGTTTTTT
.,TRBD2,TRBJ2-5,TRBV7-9,CASSPPGTSGTHRETQYF,TGTGCCAGCAGCCCACCCGGGACTAGCGGGACGCACAGGGAGACCCAGTACTTC
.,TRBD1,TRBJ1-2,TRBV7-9,CASGRTGAGYGYTF,TGTGCCAGCGGCAGAACAGGGGCCGGCTATGGCTACACCTTC
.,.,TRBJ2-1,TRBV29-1,CSVARWLADLGNEQFF,TGCAGCGTTGCCCGCTGGTTAGCGGACCTGGGGAATGAGCAGTTCTTC
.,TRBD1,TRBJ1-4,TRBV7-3,CASRPSRDRVANEKLFF,TGTGCCAGCAGACCGTCCCGGGACAGGGTAGCTAATGAAAAACTGTTTTTT
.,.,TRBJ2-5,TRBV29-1,CSVEPGVNLGETQYF,TGCAGCGTTGAACCAGGCGTCAACCTGGGGGAGACCCAGTACTTC
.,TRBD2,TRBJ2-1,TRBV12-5,CASGLYRLAGNNEQFF,TGTGCTAGTGGTTTGTATCGACTAGCGGGCAACAATGAGCAGTTCTTC
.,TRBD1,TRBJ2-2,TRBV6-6,CASSTRQGAHGELFF,TGTGCCAGCAGTACCCGACAGGGGGCGCACGGGGAGCTGTTTTTT
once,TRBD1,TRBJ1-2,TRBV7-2,CASSFGTGDYGYTF,TGTGCCAGCAGCTTCGGGACAGGGGATTATGGCTACACCTTC
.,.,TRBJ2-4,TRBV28,CASSSGTFLAKNIQYF,TGTGCCAGCAGTTCCGGGACTTTTTTAGCCAAAAACATTCAGTACTTC
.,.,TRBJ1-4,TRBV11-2,CASSFRGTNEKLFF,TGTGCCAGCAGCTTCCGAGGAACTAATGAAAAACTGTTTTTT
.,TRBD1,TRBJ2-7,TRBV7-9,CASSLGRRSGGYEQYF,TGTGCCAGCAGCTTAGGCCGGAGGTCAGGGGGATACGAGCAGTACTTC
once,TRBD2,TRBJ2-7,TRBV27,CASRWTSGPGEQYF,TGTGCCAGCAGATGGACTAGCGGGCCTGGGGAGCAGTACTTC
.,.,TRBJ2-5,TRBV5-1,CASGAGGQETQYF,TGCGCCAGCGGAGCAGGGGGGCAAGAGACCCAGTACTTC
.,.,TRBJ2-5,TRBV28,CASSSGGRQGDVETQYF,TGTGCCAGCAGTTCCGGGGGCCGACAGGGAGATGTAGAGACCCAGTACTTC
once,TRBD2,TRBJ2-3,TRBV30,CAWSGLAGLDTQYF,TGTGCCTGGAGCGGACTAGCGGGATTAGATACGCAGTATTTT
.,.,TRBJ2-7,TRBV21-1,CASSKEYRGRNEQYF,TGTGCCAGCAGCAAAGAGTACAGGGGGCGTAACGAGCAGTACTTC
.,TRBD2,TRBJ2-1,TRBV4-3,CASSPGTSGRYHNEQFF,TGCGCCAGCAGCCCTGGGACTAGCGGGAGGTACCACAATGAGCAGTTCTTC
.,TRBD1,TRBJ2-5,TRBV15,CATSLGQGEETQYF,TGTGCCACCAGCTTGGGACAGGGGGAAGAGACCCAGTACTTC
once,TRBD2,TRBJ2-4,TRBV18,CASSPIAGGLAKNIQYF,TGTGCCAGCTCACCAATCGCGGGAGGGCTAGCCAAAAACATTCAGTACTTC
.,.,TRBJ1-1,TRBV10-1,CASSESGLSMNTEAFF,TGCGCCAGCAGTGAGTCGGGGCTCAGCATGAACACTGAAGCTTTCTTT
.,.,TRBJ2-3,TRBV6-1,CASSWIGPDTQYF,TGTGCCAGCAGTTGGATAGGGCCAGATACGCAGTATTTT
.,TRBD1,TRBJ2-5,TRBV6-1,CASSVGRGLETQYF,TGTGCCAGCAGTGTGGGCAGGGGGCTGGAGACCCAGTACTTC
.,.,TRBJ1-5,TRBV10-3,CAIMSAVNQPQHF,TGTGCCATCATGTCGGCAGTCAATCAGCCCCAGCATTTT
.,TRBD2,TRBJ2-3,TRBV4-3,CASSLRWASSGRATDTQYF,TGCGCCAGCAGCCTTAGATGGGCCAGTAGCGGGAGAGCGACAGATACGCAGTATTTT
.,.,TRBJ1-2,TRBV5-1,CASSPGTTPNYGYTF,TGCGCCTCTTCACCGGGGACAACACCTAACTATGGCTACACCTTC
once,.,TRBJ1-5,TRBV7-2,CASSLQGNQPQHF,TGTGCCAGCAGCTTACAGGGCAATCAGCCCCAGCATTTT
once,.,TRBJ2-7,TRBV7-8,CASSSGQTFSYEQYF,TGTGCCAGCAGCTCGGGACAAACTTTCTCCTACGAGCAGTACTTC
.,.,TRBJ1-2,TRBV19,CASSPAPQGNYGYAF,TGTGCCAGTAGCCCAGCCCCCCAGGGGAACTATGGCTACGCCTTC
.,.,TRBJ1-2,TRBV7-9,CASSLTTVDYGYTF,TGTGCCAGCAGCTTAACAACAGTGGACTATGGCTACACCTTC
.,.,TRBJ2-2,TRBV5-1,CASSLTPQAGELFF,TGCGCCAGCAGCTTGACCCCGCAGGCCGGGGAGCTGTTTTTT
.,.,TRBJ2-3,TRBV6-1,CASGERSTDTQYF,TGTGCCAGCGGCGAGCGGAGCACAGATACGCAGTATTTT
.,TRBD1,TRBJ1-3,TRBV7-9,CASSWDRSGNTIYF,TGTGCCAGCAGCTGGGACAGGTCTGGAAACACCATATATTTT
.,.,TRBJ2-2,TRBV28,CASSFGGARFF,TGTGCCAGCAGTTTTGGAGGTGCTCGGTTTTTT
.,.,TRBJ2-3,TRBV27,CASSATGPAHTDTQYF,TGTGCCAGCAGTGCAACCGGACCAGCACACACAGATACGCAGTATTTT
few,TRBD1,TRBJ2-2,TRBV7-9,CASSPRTGTNTGELFF,TGTGCCAGCAGCCCGCGGACAGGGACAAACACCGGGGAGCTGTTTTTT
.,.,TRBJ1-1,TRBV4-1,CASSQVRTGEAFF,TGCGCCAGCAGCCAAGTTAGGACGGGTGAAGCTTTCTTT
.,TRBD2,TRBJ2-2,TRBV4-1,CASKWRASGDNTGELFF,TGCGCCAGTAAGTGGAGGGCTAGCGGGGACAACACCGGGGAGCTGTTTTTT
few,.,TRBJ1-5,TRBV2,CASSEEGIQPQHF,TGTGCCAGCAGTGAAGAGGGAATTCAGCCCCAGCATTTT
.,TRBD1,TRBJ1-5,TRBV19,CASSIEPQGGQPQHF,TGTGCCAGTAGTATTGAGCCACAGGGGGGACAGCCCCAGCATTTT
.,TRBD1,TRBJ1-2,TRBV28,CASRRTGSYGYTF,TGTGCCAGCAGGCGGACAGGGAGCTATGGCTACACCTTC
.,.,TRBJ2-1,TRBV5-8,CASSFRYNEQFF,TGTGCCAGCAGCTTTCGGTACAATGAGCAGTTCTTC
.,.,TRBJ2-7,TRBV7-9,CANSFVRGTGDEEQYF,TGTGCCAACAGCTTTGTCAGGGGGACTGGAGATGAGGAGCAGTACTTC